The following is a TCR beta chain sequence with its context. There is no known antigen for this receptor. Nothing much larger sits one base from this clone, and base qualities are not available. Each collaborating institution followed its own protocols to collect whole blood in K2EDTA tubes. For TCRbeta analysis, collaborators shipped samples in one of three forms: frozen whole blood, isolated PBMCs, or DNA extracted from either of those sample types. This record belongs to a study of blood T cell repertoires in COVID-19 (dated by TCRdb to the early 2020s). Broadly, across the study: Samples from collaborators originated in the United States, Italy and Spain and spanned both the acute and convalescent phases of COVID-19. The material from the prospective study consisted of cDNA or gDNA derived from T cells, B-cell-depleted T cells, or PBMCs. Deeply sampled blood TCRbeta repertoires from subjects exposed to, actively infected with, or recovered from COVID-19 were included in the dataset. The repertoires were released in a freely available public database meant as a resource for research on the immune response to SARS-CoV-2. The samples were drawn from two sources: the first 160 participants of the ongoing ImmuneRACE study, and 1,000 to 1,500 subjects contributed by 6 global collaborators. Sample metadata almost always included a de-identified subject ID, COVID-19 status, age in years and sex. HLA class I and class II types, where available, came from metadata supplied by the sample provider rather than from assay-based typing.

The trim is 4 bases for V and 2 bases for J, with a gap of 15 bases between the germline ends. According to the germline V gene, CDR1 reads SGHTA and CDR2 reads FQGTGA. The CDR3, cysteine through phenylalanine, is 15 amino acids long. Only the CDR3 region is kept as DNA, spanning 45 bases read in frame from base 1. Overall study results and their limits: The amount of clinical and demographic metadata varied by source and participant and was provided uncurated.

TCRbeta CDR3 regions were amplified from genomic DNA using the immunoSEQ Assay, a bias-controlled multiplex PCR. In the paper's pipeline: Nucleated cell counts per sample were estimated from amplification of reference gene primers within the assay. To quantify the absolute abundance of each unique TCRbeta CDR3 rearrangement, sequence reads were collapsed and filtered. For each sample, productive Simpson clonality was calculated by taking the square root of Simpson's diversity index across productive rearrangements. Drawn from immuneACCESS, this table holds only the in-frame rearrangements with V and J called that TCRdb kept. Clones are partly lost; checked studies trace under half to an unresolved V gene and leave the rest unexplained. V and J calls and clone size follow that table, whereas D and trimming were derived from the DNA. This sample lists approximately 180,000 clones; 87% were detected once. In total, the top ten clones hold 20% to 25% of the sample.

The receptor was derived from a man in his fifties or sixties with active or convalescent COVID-19. Sequences were obtained from peripheral blood. The receptor chain draws on TRBV7-3 and TRBJ2-7; the D gene remains uncertain. At the DNA level, the sequence is TGTGCCAGCAGCTCCAGGTCGGCAACAGCCTACGAGCAGTACTTC. Translated, this gives CASSSRSATAYEQYF. When the CDR3 is completed using the reference TRBV7-3 and TRBJ2-7 genes on either side, the full variable domain is GAGVSQTPSNKVTEKGKYVELRCDPISGHTALYWYRQSLGQGPEFLIYFQGTGAADDSGLPNDRFFAVRPEGSVSTLKIQRTERGDSAVYLCASSSRSATAYEQYFGPGTRLTVT.